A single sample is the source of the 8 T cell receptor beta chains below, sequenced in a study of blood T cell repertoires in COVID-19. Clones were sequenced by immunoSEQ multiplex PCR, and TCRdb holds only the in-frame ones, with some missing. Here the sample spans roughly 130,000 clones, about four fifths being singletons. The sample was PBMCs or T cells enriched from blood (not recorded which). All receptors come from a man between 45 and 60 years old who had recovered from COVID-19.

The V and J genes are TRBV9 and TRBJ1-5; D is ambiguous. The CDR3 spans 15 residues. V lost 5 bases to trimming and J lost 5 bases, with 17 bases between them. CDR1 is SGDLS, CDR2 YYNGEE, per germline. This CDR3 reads CASSKETVLDQPQHF. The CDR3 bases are TGTGCCAGCAGTAAAGAAACAGTGTTGGATCAGCCCCAGCATTTT.

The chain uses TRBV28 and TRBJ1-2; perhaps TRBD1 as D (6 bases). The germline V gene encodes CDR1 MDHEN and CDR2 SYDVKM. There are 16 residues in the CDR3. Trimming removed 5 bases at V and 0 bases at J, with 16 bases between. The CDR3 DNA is TGTGCCAGCAGTAGCCCTAGACAGGCCGCTAACTATGGCTACACCTTC. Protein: CASSSPRQAANYGYTF.

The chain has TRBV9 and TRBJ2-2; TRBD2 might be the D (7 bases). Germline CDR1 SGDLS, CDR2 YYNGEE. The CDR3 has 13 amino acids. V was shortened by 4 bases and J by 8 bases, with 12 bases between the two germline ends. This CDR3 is CASSSRGAGELFF. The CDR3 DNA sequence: TGTGCCAGCAGCTCCCGGGGGGCTGGGGAGCTGTTTTTT.

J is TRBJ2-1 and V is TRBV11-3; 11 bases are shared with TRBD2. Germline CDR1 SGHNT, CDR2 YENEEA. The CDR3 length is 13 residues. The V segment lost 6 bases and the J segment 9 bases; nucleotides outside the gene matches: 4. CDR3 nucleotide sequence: TGTGCCAGCAGTACTGGGACTAGCGGTGAGCAGTTCTTC. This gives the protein CASSTGTSGEQFF. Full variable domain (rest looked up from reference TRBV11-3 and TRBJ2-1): EAGVVQSPRYKIIEKKQPVAFWCNPISGHNTLYWYLQNLGQGPELLIRYENEEAVDDSQLPKDRFSAERLKGVDSTLKIQPAELGDSAVYLCASSTGTSGEQFFGPGTRLTVL.

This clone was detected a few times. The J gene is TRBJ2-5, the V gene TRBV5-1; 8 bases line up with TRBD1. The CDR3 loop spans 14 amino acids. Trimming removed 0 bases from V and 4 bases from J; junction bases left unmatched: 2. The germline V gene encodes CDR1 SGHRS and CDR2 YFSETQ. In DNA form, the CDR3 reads TGCGCCAGCAGCTTGGCCGGGACAGGAGAGACCCAGTACTTC. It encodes CASSLAGTGETQYF.

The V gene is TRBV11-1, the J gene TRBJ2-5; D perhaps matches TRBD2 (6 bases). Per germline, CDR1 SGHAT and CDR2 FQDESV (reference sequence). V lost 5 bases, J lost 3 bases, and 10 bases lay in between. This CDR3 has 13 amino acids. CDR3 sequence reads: CASSPGGEETQYF. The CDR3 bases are TGTGCCAGCAGCCCCGGCGGGGAAGAGACCCAGTACTTC. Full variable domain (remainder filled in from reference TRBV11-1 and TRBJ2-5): EAEVAQSPRYKITEKSQAVAFWCDPISGHATLYWYRQILGQGPELLVQFQDESVVDDSQLPKDRFSAERLKGVDSTLKIQPAELGDSAMYLCASSPGGEETQYFGPGTRLLVL.

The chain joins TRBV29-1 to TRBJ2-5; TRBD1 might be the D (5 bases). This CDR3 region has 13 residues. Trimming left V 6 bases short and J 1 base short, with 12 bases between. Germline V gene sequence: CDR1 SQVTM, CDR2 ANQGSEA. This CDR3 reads CSVARQTQETQYF. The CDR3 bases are TGCAGCGTGGCTAGACAGACCCAAGAGACCCAGTACTTC.

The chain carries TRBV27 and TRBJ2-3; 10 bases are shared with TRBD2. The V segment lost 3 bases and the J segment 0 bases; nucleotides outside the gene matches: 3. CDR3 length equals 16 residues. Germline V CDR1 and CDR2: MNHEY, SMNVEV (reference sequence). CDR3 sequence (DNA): TGTGCCAGCAGTTTTCTAGCGGGGGCTAGCACAGATACGCAGTATTTT. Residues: CASSFLAGASTDTQYF.